This TCR beta chain comes out of a study of T cells after yellow fever vaccination. V lost 5 bases, J lost 9 bases, and 10 bases stayed unmatched. This CDR3 comprises 13 residues. Germline V lookup: CDR1 DFQATT, CDR2 SNEGSKA (reference sequence). TCRdb reanalysed the 5' RACE reads using MiXCR and keeps one entry per CDR3 protein. The sample has 200,000 to 250,000 distinct CDR3 sequences; around 3.1% are singletons. In this sample, this clonotype turned up many times. The source of this sequence is a man between 18 and 29 years old who received the YFV17D yellow fever vaccine. The V gene is TRBV20-1, the J gene TRBJ2-1, with 7 bases identical to TRBD2. The sequencing used CD4+ T cells sorted from PBMCs, collected 10 days after the yellow fever booster vaccination. This CDR3 reads CSAEGAGLREQFF. CDR3 sequence (DNA): TGCAGTGCTGAAGGAGCGGGGTTGCGTGAGCAGTTCTTC.